This TCR beta chain was found in a study of blood T cell repertoires in COVID-19. About the study: Some COVID-19 samples were acute and others convalescent; all came from the United States, Italy and Spain.

Germline lookup yields CDR1 MNHNY and CDR2 SVGAGI (reference sequence). V lost 6 bases and J lost 7; bases outside the gene matches: 7. CDR3 length equals 15 residues. A few counts support this clone. Profiling relied on immunoSEQ multiplex PCR, and the TCRdb table lists in-frame clones only, not all of them. This sample has about 140,000 clones, with around 87% found just once. The chain carries TRBV6-6 and TRBJ2-2; TRBD1 agrees at 11 bases. The TCR sequence derives from a human donor in a cohort sampled during active COVID-19. Specimen: peripheral blood. The DNA of the CDR3 is TGTGCCAGCAGGGCCGGACAGGGGGCGATCGGGGAGCTGTTTTTT. Protein: CASRAGQGAIGELFF.